This T cell receptor beta chain originates from a study of hypomethylating agent response in myelodysplastic syndrome. V trimming: 5 bases; J trimming: 4 bases; junction bases outside the gene matches: 7. The CDR3 is 15 amino acids. Germline V CDR1 and CDR2: SGHTA, FQGTGA. Original analysis: VDJdb flagged approximately 1.8% of about 150,000 unique clonotypes as previously reported viral-epitope-specific. Clones were sequenced by immunoSEQ multiplex PCR, and TCRdb holds only the in-frame ones, with some missing. V, J and clone size reflect that table, while D and trimming were determined from the DNA. The sample holds around 5,100 clones, over 70% seen once.

V usage is TRBV7-3 and J usage is TRBJ2-1, with 8 bases matching TRBD2. The TCR comes from a human donor with myelodysplastic syndrome. The material was bone marrow, obtained before or after starting hypomethylating agent treatment for myelodysplastic syndrome (not recorded which). CDR3 loop: CASSPTSGLYNEQFF. CDR3 DNA: TGTGCCAGCAGCCCAACTAGCGGATTATACAATGAGCAGTTCTTC. The whole variable domain, filled in from reference TRBV7-3 and TRBJ2-1, reads GAGVSQTPSNKVTEKGKYVELRCDPISGHTALYWYRQSLGQGPEFLIYFQGTGAADDSGLPNDRFFAVRPEGSVSTLKIQRTERGDSAVYLCASSPTSGLYNEQFFGPGTRLTVL.